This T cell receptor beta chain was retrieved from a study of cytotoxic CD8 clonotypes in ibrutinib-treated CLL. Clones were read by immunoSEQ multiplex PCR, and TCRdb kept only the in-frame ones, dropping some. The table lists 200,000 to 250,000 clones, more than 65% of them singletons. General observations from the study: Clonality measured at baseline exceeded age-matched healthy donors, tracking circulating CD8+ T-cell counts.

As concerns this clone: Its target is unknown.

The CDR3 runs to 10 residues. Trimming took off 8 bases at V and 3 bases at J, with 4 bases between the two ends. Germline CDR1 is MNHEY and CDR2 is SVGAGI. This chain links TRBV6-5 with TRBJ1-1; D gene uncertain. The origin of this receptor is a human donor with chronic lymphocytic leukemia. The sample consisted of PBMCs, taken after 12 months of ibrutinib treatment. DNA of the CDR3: TGTGCCAGCGGGGACACTGAAGCTTTCTTT. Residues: CASGDTEAFF.